This entry lists 27 T cell receptor beta chains sequenced from one sample in a study of cytomegalovirus exposure and HLA in healthy donors. The PCR made use of 60 Vbeta and 13 Jbeta primers. Using immunoSEQ multiplex PCR, the repertoire was profiled, and TCRdb retains in-frame clones only, with some absent. The sample yields approximately 150,000 clones, about 83% seen once. Sequencing was carried out using PBMCs. The receptor source for this set is a man in his forties in good health and CMV-seropositive.

The chain combines TRBV28 with TRBJ2-3; the D is unclear. Trimming pared 5 bases from V and 0 bases from J, leaving 18 bases between. The CDR3 has 17 residues. CDR1 and CDR2 from the germline V gene are MDHEN and SYDVKM. The CDR3 here is CASSGLTPKRSTDTQYF. The CDR3 DNA reads TGTGCCAGCAGTGGATTGACTCCTAAGCGTAGCACAGATACGCAGTATTTT. Combining the CDR3 with reference TRBV28 and TRBJ2-3 gives the whole variable domain DVKVTQSSRYLVKRTGEKVFLECVQDMDHENMFWYRQDPGLGLRLIYFSYDVKMKEKGDIPEGYSVSREKKERFSLILESASTNQTSMYLCASSGLTPKRSTDTQYFGPGTRLTVL.

J is TRBJ2-5 and V is TRBV7-8; possible D gene TRBD1, 6 bases. Germline V CDR1 and CDR2: SGHVS, FQNEAQ. The CDR3 consists of 14 residues. The germline V and J ends were trimmed by 6 bases and 1 base, with 12 bases remaining between them. The CDR3 loop reads CASRGIQGQETQYF. Written as DNA, the CDR3 is TGTGCCAGCAGAGGAATACAGGGCCAAGAGACCCAGTACTTC.

This chain uses TRBV2 with TRBJ1-1, with TRBD1 matching over 8 bases. This CDR3 region has 13 residues. The germline CDR1 and CDR2 sequences are SNHLY and FYNNEI. The ends lost 6 bases at V and 5 bases at J; junction bases unmatched: 5. The CDR3 DNA sequence: TGTGCCAGCAGCGAGGACAGGGATACTGAAGCTTTCTTT. Translated: CASSEDRDTEAFF.

As regards this clone: At one boundary the junction diverges from the germline segment, which might be a read error. The chain joins TRBV7-9 to TRBJ2-3; 14 bases match TRBD2. CDR1 SEHNR and CDR2 FQNEAQ come from the germline V gene (reference sequence). The CDR3 spans 17 residues. This CDR3 is CSSRGLAGDGSTDTQYF. The CDR3 region has the DNA TGTTCCAGCAGGGGACTAGCGGGAGACGGAAGCACAGATACGCAGTATTTT.

The J gene is TRBJ2-1, the V gene TRBV5-6, with 7 positions matching TRBD1. Germline lookup yields CDR1 SGHDT and CDR2 YYEEEE. The V segment lost 5 bases and the J segment 8 bases; nucleotides outside the gene matches: 10. This CDR3 region has 14 residues. The CDR3 sequence: CASRGGTATDEQFF. The CDR3 coding sequence is TGTGCCAGCAGAGGTGGGACAGCAACAGATGAGCAGTTCTTC. Combining the CDR3 with reference TRBV5-6 and TRBJ2-1 gives the whole variable domain DAGVTQSPTHLIKTRGQQVTLRCSPKSGHDTVSWYQQALGQGPQFIFQYYEEEERQRGNFPDRFSGHQFPNYSSELNVNALLLGDSALYLCASRGGTATDEQFFGPGTRLTVL.

The gene calls are TRBV7-8 and TRBJ1-5, with TRBD1 as a possible D gene (5 bases). V was cut by 2 bases and J by 4 bases, with 12 bases left in between. The CDR3 length is 15 residues. Looked up from germline, CDR1 is SGHVS and CDR2 is FQNEAQ. The DNA of the CDR3 is TGTGCCAGCAGCTTATCCCGGGGGGGGAATCAGCCCCAGCATTTT. It specifies CASSLSRGGNQPQHF.

CDR3 residues: CASSGQGLSYEQYF. In DNA, the CDR3 is TGTGCCAGCAGTGGACAGGGCCTCTCCTACGAGCAGTACTTC. The rearrangement joins TRBV6-6 to TRBJ2-7; 8 nucleotides agree with TRBD1. The trim removed 5 bases at V and 0 bases at J, leaving 3 bases unmatched. The CDR3 is 14 residues long. The germline CDR1 and CDR2 sequences are MNHNY and SVGAGI (reference sequence).

The chain combines TRBV28 with TRBJ1-2, with D hard to call. Between the trimmed V and J ends, which lost 7 bases and 5 bases, there was a span of 8 bases. This CDR3 has 11 amino acids. CDR1 MDHEN and CDR2 SYDVKM come from the germline V gene. CDR3 DNA sequence: TGTGCCAGCAATTCGGGGTATGGCTACACCTTC. This codes for CASNSGYGYTF.

The V and J genes are TRBV10-3 and TRBJ1-1; D perhaps matches TRBD1 (5 bases). In germline, CDR1 is ENHRY, CDR2 SYGVKD. The V end lost 4 bases, the J end lost 4 bases, and 16 bases lay between the germline ends. This CDR3 has 15 residues. The CDR3 spells CAISAGGGVGTEAFF. In DNA, the CDR3 is TGTGCCATCAGTGCCGGGGGTGGGGTGGGCACTGAAGCTTTCTTT.

V and J are TRBV5-8 and TRBJ2-7, with 11 bases aligning to TRBD2. This CDR3 region has 14 residues. CDR1 SGHTS and CDR2 YDEGEE come from the germline V gene. Losses at the gene ends were 0 bases for V and 7 bases for J; bases not matched to a gene: 3. The CDR3 loop is CASSLGTSGREQYF. The CDR3 bases are TGTGCCAGCAGCTTGGGGACTAGCGGGCGGGAGCAGTACTTC.

V is TRBV27 and J is TRBJ2-7; 10 nucleotides align to TRBD2. The CDR3 is 14 amino acids. V gave up 8 bases and J gave up 5 bases; unmatched junction bases: 9. Germline V gene lookup returns CDR1 MNHEY and CDR2 SMNVEV (reference sequence). This CDR3 is CASGHSGRQDEQYF. The CDR3 DNA reads TGTGCCAGCGGTCATAGCGGGAGGCAGGACGAGCAGTACTTC.

Worth noting for this clone: Other nucleotide sequences in the sample specify the same CDR3. V and J are TRBV18 and TRBJ2-7, with a weak D call TRBD1 (6 bases). In germline, CDR1 is KGHSH, CDR2 LQKENI. This CDR3 is built from 14 residues. Trimming removed 3 bases from V and 0 bases from J, with 9 bases in between. CDR3 coding DNA: TGTGCCAGCTCACCGGACAGATCCTCCTACGAGCAGTACTTC. Residues: CASSPDRSSYEQYF.

Remarks on this clone: A read error may produce the germline difference seen at one junction end. The chain couples TRBV27 to TRBJ1-5, with TRBD1 matching over 8 bases. Germline CDR1 is MNHEY and CDR2 is SMNVEV (reference sequence). The CDR3 is made up of 13 amino acids. CDR3 sequence reads: CASSLARDRPFFF. CDR3 DNA: TGTGCCAGCAGTTTAGCCCGGGACAGGCCCTTTTTTTTT.

In DNA, the CDR3 is TGTGCCAGCAGCCCCCTAACAGTTAACTATGGCTACACCTTC. Protein product: CASSPLTVNYGYTF. This chain connects TRBV5-8 to TRBJ1-2; no definite D call. V shed 4 bases and J shed 1 base, with 11 bases lying between them. Germline CDR1 is SGHTS and CDR2 is YDEGEE. CDR3 length: 14 amino acids.

A few counts support this clone. This chain uses TRBV5-6 with TRBJ2-1, with D tentatively TRBD1 (5 bases). The germline V gene encodes CDR1 SGHDT and CDR2 YYEEEE. Between the trimmed V and J ends, which lost 1 base and 4 bases, there was a span of 12 bases. The CDR3 sequence is 15 residues long. This CDR3 reads CASSLQEGAYNEQFF. In DNA, the CDR3 is TGTGCCAGCAGCTTGCAGGAAGGGGCTTACAATGAGCAGTTCTTC.

The chain combines TRBV30 with TRBJ1-1, with TRBD1 matching over 10 bases. Looked up from germline, CDR1 is GTSNPN and CDR2 is SVGIG (reference sequence). With V trimmed by 5 bases and J by 4 bases, 7 bases remained unmatched. CDR3 length: 14 residues. The CDR3, as DNA: TGTGCCTGGCATGACAGGGGGCGTAGCACTGAAGCTTTCTTT. Translating gives CAWHDRGRSTEAFF.

The chain combines TRBV19 with TRBJ2-3, with 7 bases fitting TRBD1. The germline gives CDR1 LNHDA, CDR2 SQIVND (reference sequence). Germline trimming cut 4 bases from V and 4 bases from J; bases unmatched to any gene: 8. This CDR3 contains 15 residues. The CDR3 is CASSNRDSSSDTQYF. The CDR3 region has the DNA TGTGCCAGTAGTAACCGGGACAGTAGCTCAGATACGCAGTATTTT. Based on the CDR3 plus reference TRBV19 and TRBJ2-3, the full variable domain is DGGITQSPKYLFRKEGQNVTLSCEQNLNHDAMYWYRQDPGQGLRLIYYSQIVNDFQKGDIAEGYSVSREKKESFPLTVTSAQKNPTAFYLCASSNRDSSSDTQYFGPGTRLTVL.

The chain links TRBV12-5 to TRBJ1-3; D is ambiguous. Trimming left V 6 bases short and J 1 base short, with 16 bases between. Germline V lookup: CDR1 LGHNT, CDR2 FRNRAP. The CDR3 has 16 residues. The CDR3, as DNA: TGTGCTAGTGGCAGTAGCCAGCGGGGATCTGGAAACACCATATATTTT. It is translated as CASGSSQRGSGNTIYF.

CDR3 sequence: CASSGSGVHQETQYF. The CDR3 coding sequence is TGTGCCAGCAGTGGAAGCGGGGTCCACCAAGAGACCCAGTACTTC. The rearrangement links TRBV2 to TRBJ2-5; the match to TRBD2 covers 7 bases. This CDR3 is built from 15 residues. Germline loops: CDR1 SNHLY, CDR2 FYNNEI. With V trimmed by 4 bases and J by 0 bases, 5 bases remained unmatched.

The chain links TRBV19 to TRBJ1-1; maybe TRBD1 (6 bases). The germline V gene encodes CDR1 LNHDA and CDR2 SQIVND (reference sequence). V gave up 7 bases and J gave up 2 bases, with 14 bases separating them. This CDR3 is built from 14 residues. The CDR3 DNA follows: TGTGCCAGTACCCCAGGACAGTACAACACTGAAGCTTTCTTT. This encodes CASTPGQYNTEAFF.

This chain's CDR3 is CASSQVQESSYEQYF. The CDR3 DNA reads TGCGCCAGCAGCCAAGTACAGGAAAGCTCCTACGAGCAGTACTTC. V is TRBV4-1 and J is TRBJ2-5; perhaps TRBD1 as D (5 bases). The J call is uncertain, as TRBJ2-7 better fits the DNA end. The length of the CDR3 is 15 residues. From germline, CDR1 is MGHRA and CDR2 YSYEKL.

V and J are TRBV10-3 and TRBJ1-4, with D uncertain. The CDR3 spans 17 residues. Germline assignment: CDR1 ENHRY and CDR2 SYGVKD. The germline V and J ends were trimmed by 2 bases and 3 bases, with 16 bases remaining between them. The CDR3 here is CAISETGWNSPNEKLFF. CDR3 nucleotide sequence: TGTGCCATCAGTGAGACCGGGTGGAATTCACCTAATGAAAAACTGTTTTTT.

The V gene is TRBV1, the J gene TRBJ2-7; the listed D gene, TRBD2, was not tested against the DNA. TRBV1 is reported as a pseudogene. The CDR3 loop spans 17 amino acids. CDR3 residues: CTSSQGLAGGPSYEQYF. CDR3 sequence (DNA): TGCACCAGCAGCCAAGGGCTAGCGGGAGGCCCATCCTACGAGCAGTACTTC.

The chain employs TRBV4-1 and TRBJ2-3; 11 bases agree with TRBD2. The CDR3 is 18 residues long. Per germline, CDR1 MGHRA and CDR2 YSYEKL. With V trimmed by 0 bases and J by 1 base, 6 bases remained unmatched. CDR3 sequence: CASSQERLGLAGTDTQYF. The CDR3 nucleotides are TGCGCCAGCAGCCAAGAAAGGTTGGGACTAGCGGGCACAGATACGCAGTATTTT.

The chain has TRBV2 and TRBJ1-1; possibly TRBD1 for D (6 bases). V lost 8 bases and J 4 bases, leaving 8 bases between the germline ends. The CDR3 runs 11 residues. Germline CDR1 and CDR2: SNHLY and FYNNEI. The CDR3 region is CASGRGTEAFF. The CDR3 DNA reads TGTGCCAGCGGCAGGGGCACTGAAGCTTTCTTT.

To note about this clone: One junction end does not reproduce the germline sequence, and a read error may be involved. The chain combines TRBV7-9 with TRBJ2-3; 16 bases map to TRBD2. Germline assignment: CDR1 SEHNR and CDR2 FQNEAQ (reference sequence). The CDR3 extends over 17 amino acids. CDR3 sequence (DNA): TGTTCCAGCAGCCCGGTGGGACTAGCGGGAGGGCCAGATACGCAGTATTTT. Protein: CSSSPVGLAGGPDTQYF.

The chain uses TRBV7-6 and TRBJ2-2; TRBD2 matches at 9 bases. Germline V gives CDR1 SGHVS, CDR2 FNYEAQ. V dropped 3 bases and J dropped 6; count of bases not matched to a gene: 5. The CDR3 spans 15 residues. CDR3: CASSLREGRSGELFF. The CDR3, as DNA: TGTGCCAGCAGCTTGCGGGAGGGCCGCTCCGGGGAGCTGTTTTTT.